The 11 T cell receptor beta chains reported below all come from one sample, sequenced in a study of cytomegalovirus exposure and HLA in healthy donors. The PCR contained 60 Vbeta and 13 Jbeta primers. TCRdb's copy holds only in-frame clones and misses some; the assay was immunoSEQ multiplex PCR. This table holds around 100,000 clones, about four fifths found once. Sequenced input: PBMCs. These receptors all stem from a female donor in good health and CMV-seropositive.

Only one count was recorded for this clone. This sequence joins TRBV13 and TRBJ1-4; 7 bases are a match to TRBD1. After removal of 4 bases from V and 5 bases from J, the junction contained 10 bases not matched to a gene. CDR3 length equals 16 residues. Germline V gene sequence: CDR1 PRHDT, CDR2 FYEKMQ (reference sequence). CDR3: CASSSRRTGENEKLFF. The DNA of the CDR3 is TGTGCCAGCAGCTCCCGGAGGACAGGCGAGAATGAAAAACTGTTTTTT.

The genes are TRBV4-1 and TRBJ2-2, with D perhaps matching TRBD2 (6 bases). This CDR3 comprises 17 residues. Germline V gene lookup returns CDR1 MGHRA and CDR2 YSYEKL. V was pared by 3 bases and J by 8 bases, with 22 bases between. This chain's CDR3 is CASSHSGGLTNRGELFF. CDR3 DNA sequence: TGCGCCAGCAGCCATAGCGGAGGGTTAACAAACCGGGGGGAGCTGTTTTTT.

The gene calls are TRBV10-1 and TRBJ2-7; D might be TRBD1 (6 bases). The CDR3 runs to 14 residues. Germline lookup yields CDR1 WNHNN and CDR2 SYGVQD (reference sequence). Deletions cut 6 bases from V and 1 base from J, with 13 bases between. This CDR3 reads CASSNRDMSYEQYF. The CDR3 DNA reads as TGCGCCAGCAGCAACCGGGACATGTCCTACGAGCAGTACTTC.

The rearrangement uses TRBV28 and TRBJ2-1; D remains unclear. Germline V lookup: CDR1 MDHEN, CDR2 SYDVKM. This CDR3 spans 15 amino acids. V lost 4 bases and J lost 8, with 18 bases in between. The CDR3 DNA follows: TGTGCCAGCAGTTCTCGACTGCCGTTTAAGGATGAGCAGTTCTTC. It is translated as CASSSRLPFKDEQFF.

As DNA, the CDR3 is TGTGCCAGCAGCCCGATCCGACGGGACAGGGGGACTTGGGCCTACGAGCAGTACTTC. It yields the protein CASSPIRRDRGTWAYEQYF. This rearrangement joins TRBV11-2 to TRBJ2-7; 11 nucleotides line up with TRBD1. CDR3 length: 19 amino acids. Germline V gene lookup returns CDR1 SGHAT and CDR2 FQNNGV. V gave up 5 bases and J gave up 2 bases; unmatched junction bases: 17.

Concerning this clone itself: Other DNA sequences in this specimen translate into the identical CDR3. The V and J genes are TRBV5-5 and TRBJ2-2; no clear D. This CDR3 has 13 amino acids. Trimming cost V 0 bases and J 2 bases, with 2 bases left between them. Germline V gives CDR1 SGHKS, CDR2 YYEKEE (reference sequence). This CDR3 reads CASSLANTGELFF. Here the CDR3 DNA reads TGTGCCAGCAGCTTGGCTAACACCGGGGAGCTGTTTTTT.

The chain carries TRBV6-6 and TRBJ2-5; D uncertain. Germline CDR1 reads MNHNY; CDR2 reads SVGAGI (reference sequence). Trimming left V 0 bases short and J 1 base short, with 9 bases between. The CDR3 length is 15 residues. DNA for the CDR3: TGTGCCAGCAGTTACTCGGGCACCATCCAAGAGACCCAGTACTTC. This codes for CASSYSGTIQETQYF.

The CDR3 coding sequence is TGTGCAAGTCGCTTCCACAGGCCGTCCTACGAGCAGTACTTC. The encoded protein is CASRFHRPSYEQYF. The chain employs TRBV12-2 and TRBJ2-7; TRBD1, the D gene given by the table, was not confirmed from the DNA. TRBV12-2 counts as a pseudogene. This CDR3 region has 14 residues.

V usage is TRBV11-2 and J usage is TRBJ1-2; D is perhaps TRBD1 (6 bases). Trimming took off 5 bases at V and 2 bases at J, with 9 bases between the two ends. Germline V gives CDR1 SGHAT, CDR2 FQNNGV. The CDR3 is made up of 13 amino acids. The CDR3 DNA reads TGTGCCAGCAGCAGGACAGAGAACTATGGCTACACCTTC. Its translation: CASSRTENYGYTF.

The V call is TRBV10-3, the J call TRBJ2-2; D possibly corresponds to TRBD1 (5 bases). V gave up 7 bases and J gave up 8 bases, with 14 bases separating them. Germline CDR1 and CDR2: ENHRY and SYGVKD. This CDR3 has 13 residues. DNA for the CDR3: TGTGCCATCACCCAAACGGACATTGGGGAGCTGTTTTTT. As protein: CAITQTDIGELFF.

This sequence joins TRBV6-5 and TRBJ2-4; 8 bases match TRBD1. The J segment lost 5 bases and the V segment lost 5 bases, leaving 8 bases of the junction unmatched. This CDR3 is built from 15 residues. Germline V lookup: CDR1 MNHEY, CDR2 SVGAGI. The CDR3 loop reads CASSRRGDRQNIQYF. Written as DNA, the CDR3 is TGTGCCAGCAGTAGGAGGGGGGACAGGCAAAACATTCAGTACTTC.